One and the same sample provided the 24 T cell receptor beta chains below, sequenced in a study of Graves' ophthalmopathy and Graves' hyperthyroidism. The sequenced template was RNA, covering the TCR beta CDR3 region. Second-round multiplex PCR came after first-round RT-PCR with HTBI primers. TCRdb recomputed calls from the multiplex PCR reads with MiXCR, one row per CDR3 protein. This table has over a million distinct CDR3 sequences, 35% to 40% appearing once. Sequencing used peripheral blood or thyroid tissue (not recorded which). All receptors derive from an adult man with Graves' hyperthyroidism.

Many counts were recorded for this clonotype. The V call is TRBV20-1, the J call TRBJ1-1; D uncertain. This CDR3 has 14 residues. V gave up 4 bases and J gave up 5 bases, with 17 bases separating them. Germline loops: CDR1 DFQATT, CDR2 SNEGSKA (reference sequence). The CDR3 protein is CSATREGGWTEAFF. The CDR3 coding sequence is TGCAGTGCTACACGCGAGGGAGGTTGGACTGAAGCTTTCTTT.

The V gene is TRBV29-1, the J gene TRBJ2-1; a weak D match, TRBD2 (5 bases). Germline CDR1 is SQVTM and CDR2 is ANQGSEA. CDR3 length: 10 residues. Deletions cut 7 bases from V and 6 bases from J, with 7 bases between. CDR3 protein: CSGGSNEQFF. The CDR3 coding sequence is TGCAGCGGAGGGTCCAATGAGCAGTTCTTC.

Remarks on this clonotype: One junction end does not reproduce the germline sequence, and a read error may be involved. The chain links TRBV12-3 or TRBV12-4 to TRBJ1-6; D is unclear. CDR3 length: 11 amino acids. This CDR3 is CASSLNSPLRF. In DNA form, the CDR3 reads TGTGCCAGCAGTTTAAATTCACCCCTCCGCTTT.

About this clonotype itself: This may be a read error, as it is one base from a much larger clone. The V call is TRBV5-6, the J call TRBJ2-7; D remains ambiguous. Gene TRBJ2-1 matches the end of the DNA better, so the J call may be wrong. Germline V lookup: CDR1 SGHDT, CDR2 YYEEEE. The CDR3 sequence is 11 residues long. DNA of the CDR3: TGTGCCAGCAGCTTGAATAGGGAGCAGTTCTTC. This codes for CASSLNREQFF.

The chain is built from TRBV2 and TRBJ2-7; the D gene is possibly TRBD2 (5 bases). The CDR3 extends over 13 amino acids. In germline, CDR1 is SNHLY, CDR2 FYNNEI. V lost 6 bases, J lost 8 bases, and 17 bases lay in between. Here the CDR3 DNA reads TGTGCCAGCAGCCAAAGAGAGGGAAGTCAGCAGTACTTC. It codes for CASSQREGSQQYF.

The chain uses TRBV11-2 and TRBJ2-7, with 7 bases aligning to TRBD2. This CDR3 spans 16 amino acids. The junction had 11 bases not matched to a gene; V was cut back by 5 bases and J by 1 base. Looked up from germline, CDR1 is SGHAT and CDR2 is FQNNGV. CDR3 protein: CASSQEGGSGSYEQYF. The CDR3 nucleotides read TGTGCCAGCAGCCAAGAAGGCGGGAGTGGGTCCTACGAGCAGTACTTC.

In the case of this clonotype: This clone may be a read error of a much larger clone one base away. The chain carries TRBV5-1 and TRBJ2-7; perhaps D is TRBD1 or TRBD2 (5 bases each). This CDR3 comprises 17 residues. CDR1 and CDR2 (germline): SGHRS, YFSETQ. This CDR3 reads CASSLARMRGVSCEQYF. The CDR3 nucleotides are TGTGCCAGCAGCTTAGCCAGGATGAGAGGGGTCTCCTGCGAGCAGTACTTC.

This clonotype was counted many times. Here the CDR3 reads CASRGAAEKLFF. The CDR3 bases are TGTGCCAGCAGGGGGGCAGCTGAAAAACTGTTTTTT. The chain couples TRBV7-9 to TRBJ1-4; D might be TRBD1 (6 bases). V was pared by 6 bases and J by 7 bases, with 9 bases between. This CDR3 has 12 residues. The V gene's germline CDR1 is SEHNR and CDR2 FQNEAQ (reference sequence).

This clonotype occurred many times. The chain couples TRBV12-3 or TRBV12-4 to TRBJ1-5; 7 nucleotides agree with TRBD1. Losses at the gene ends were 0 bases for V and 7 bases for J; bases not matched to a gene: 9. This CDR3 is 16 amino acids long. Here the CDR3 DNA reads TGTGCCAGCAGTTTAGCTTATAGGGGGCCCGGGCAGCCCCAGCATTTT. It is translated as CASSLAYRGPGQPQHF.

The chain joins TRBV15 to TRBJ1-2; a possible D gene is TRBD1 (5 bases). CDR3 size: 14 residues. Deletions cut 0 bases from V and 7 bases from J, with 12 bases between. Germline V CDR1 and CDR2: LNHNV, YYDKDF (reference sequence). The CDR3 loop is CATSRDLGVAGYTF. CDR3 coding DNA: TGTGCCACCAGCAGAGATCTAGGGGTGGCTGGCTACACCTTC.

This chain uses TRBV29-1 with TRBJ1-3; TRBD1 matches at 8 bases. Germline V gene data show CDR1 as SQVTM and CDR2 as ANQGSEA. The junction had 10 bases not matched to a gene; V was cut back by 6 bases and J by 3 bases. The CDR3 runs to 15 residues. CDR3 sequence reads: CSVADRAGYGNTIYF. CDR3 nucleotides: TGCAGCGTAGCGGACAGGGCTGGCTATGGAAACACCATATATTTT.

V usage is TRBV7-9 and J usage is TRBJ1-3; D remains unclear. With 5 bases removed from V and 0 bases from J, the gap between germline ends came to 17 bases. This CDR3 region has 17 residues. Germline lookup yields CDR1 SEHNR and CDR2 FQNEAQ (reference sequence). CDR3 sequence reads: CASSPRPAGRSGNTIYF. The CDR3 nucleotides are TGTGCCAGCAGCCCCCGGCCTGCAGGCCGCTCTGGAAACACCATATATTTT.

The chain carries TRBV7-2 and TRBJ2-7, with TRBD2 matching 8 bases. The V segment lost 7 bases and the J segment 5 bases; nucleotides outside the gene matches: 10. The CDR3 covers 14 residues. CDR1 and CDR2 from the germline V gene are SGHTA and FQGNSA. The CDR3 nucleotides are TGTGCCAGCACCAAAACGGGAGGGCTTAACGAGCAGTACTTC. It specifies CASTKTGGLNEQYF.

In regard to this clonotype: One base away lies a much larger clone, so this may be a sequencing read error. This chain joins TRBV10-3 and TRBJ1-5; D gene unclear. Trimming took 6 bases from V and 0 from J, leaving 12 bases between them. The CDR3 totals 15 residues. The germline V gene has CDR1 ENHRY and CDR2 SYGVKD. The CDR3 bases are TGTGCCATCAGCCTGGACGGCCGTAGCAATCAGCCCCAGCATTTT. As protein: CAISLDGRSNQPQHF.

This clonotype was picked up a small number of times. A much larger clone is a single base away; this may be a read error. The chain has TRBV24-1 and TRBJ2-7; D is undetermined. CDR1 and CDR2 (germline): KGHDR, SFDVKD. The CDR3 totals 11 residues. This CDR3 reads CATSDFYEQCF. CDR3 nucleotides: TGTGCCACCAGTGACTTCTACGAGCAGTGCTTC.

This clonotype was seen just once. CDR3 DNA: TGCGCCAGCAGCCAGGAAAACCGGGACCCACGGCGAGAGACCCAGTACTTC. Protein sequence: CASSQENRDPRRETQYF. This chain links TRBV4-1 with TRBJ2-5; possibly TRBD1 or TRBD2 for D (5 bases each). The CDR3 is 17 residues long. Per germline, CDR1 MGHRA and CDR2 YSYEKL. Trimming removed 3 bases at V and 4 bases at J, with 21 bases between.

Concerning this clonotype: A much larger clonotype is one base distant, so this may be a read error. CDR3 bases: TGTGCCAGCAGCTCGCGGAGCCAGGTGGGTCAGCCCCAGCATTTT. This sequence encodes CASSSRSQVGQPQHF. V usage is TRBV7-2 and J usage is TRBJ1-5; D remains unclear. Germline loops: CDR1 SGHTA, CDR2 FQGNSA. The CDR3 totals 15 residues. V shed 4 bases and J shed 6 bases, with 16 bases lying between them.

This clonotype was counted only a few times. The rearrangement links TRBV3-1 to TRBJ1-3; D is ambiguous. From germline, CDR1 is LGHDT and CDR2 YNNKEL (reference sequence). There are 15 residues in the CDR3. V lost 0 bases to trimming and J lost 5 bases, with 11 bases between them. The CDR3 bases are TGTGCCAGCAGCCAAGATAGTGGTGAAAGAAACACCATATATTTT. It encodes CASSQDSGERNTIYF.

This clonotype appeared a few times. This chain uses TRBV7-2 with TRBJ2-7; 10 bases fit TRBD2. The CDR3 is 15 residues long. The V and J ends lost 5 bases and 2 bases, in that order; junction bases with no gene match: 6. CDR1 is SGHTA and CDR2 is FQGNSA in the germline V gene. CDR3 residues: CASSRASGRAYEQYF. The CDR3 DNA sequence: TGTGCCAGCAGCCGCGCAAGCGGGAGGGCCTACGAGCAGTACTTC.

CDR3 residues: CASHGGFRNSPLHF. The CDR3 coding sequence is TGTGCCAGCCACGGGGGCTTCAGGAATTCACCCCTCCACTTT. The chain has TRBV5-7 and TRBJ1-6, with D possibly TRBD1 on 6 matching bases. TRBV5-7 is annotated as an ORF whose role is uncertain. The CDR3 runs to 14 residues. V was shortened by 7 bases and J by 7 bases, with 15 bases between the two germline ends.

Points on this clonotype: Just one base apart from a much larger clone, this may be a read error. The DNA of the CDR3 is TGTGCCAGCGGCTTAACTAGCGCGGACGAGCAGTACTTC. Residues: CASGLTSADEQYF. The V and J genes are TRBV7-9 and TRBJ2-7; TRBD2 agrees at 7 bases. Germline loops: CDR1 SEHNR, CDR2 FQNEAQ (reference sequence). The CDR3 sequence is 13 residues long.

The chain employs TRBV29-1 and TRBJ1-2; D might be TRBD1 (5 bases). V lost 5 bases to trimming and J lost 4 bases, with 8 bases between them. Germline V gives CDR1 SQVTM, CDR2 ANQGSEA. The CDR3 is made up of 11 amino acids. The DNA of the CDR3 is TGCAGCGTTTACGGGGGCTATGGCTACACCTTC. Encoded protein: CSVYGGYGYTF.

This clonotype was seen only once. The V and J genes are TRBV20-1 and TRBJ2-7, with 8 bases identical to TRBD1. This CDR3 contains 14 residues. J gave up 3 bases and V 4 bases, and 8 bases lay outside the gene matches. The germline V gene has CDR1 DFQATT and CDR2 SNEGSKA (reference sequence). The CDR3 DNA reads TGCAGTGCTATGGGACAGGCCGAACTCTACGAGCAGTACTTC. It encodes CSAMGQAELYEQYF.

This clonotype was seen many times. The gene calls are TRBV14 and TRBJ1-2; 8 positions agree with TRBD1. CDR1 and CDR2 from the germline V gene are SGHDN and FVKESK. The CDR3 loop spans 15 amino acids. Trimming at V came to 5 bases and at J to 2 bases, leaving 7 bases not matched to a gene. DNA of the CDR3: TGTGCCAGCAGCGACCACAGGGGGACGAACTATGGCTACACCTTC. Its translation is CASSDHRGTNYGYTF.